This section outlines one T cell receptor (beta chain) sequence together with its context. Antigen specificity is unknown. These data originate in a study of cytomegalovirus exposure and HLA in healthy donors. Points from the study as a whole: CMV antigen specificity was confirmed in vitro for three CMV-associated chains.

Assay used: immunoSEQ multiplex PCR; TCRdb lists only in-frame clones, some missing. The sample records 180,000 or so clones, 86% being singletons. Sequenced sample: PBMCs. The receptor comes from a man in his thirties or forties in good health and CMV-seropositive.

The CDR3 DNA sequence: TGTTTTGACAGGGGGCGAGGCTATGGCTACACCTTC. It specifies CFDRGRGYGYTF. The J gene is TRBJ1-2, the V gene TRBV11-3, with TRBD1 matching 10 bases. The CDR3 totals 12 residues. Germline assignment: CDR1 SGHNT and CDR2 YENEEA.